Presented here are 30 T cell receptor beta chains from one specimen sequenced in a study of cytomegalovirus exposure and HLA in healthy donors. Clones were read by immunoSEQ multiplex PCR, and TCRdb kept only the in-frame ones, dropping some. The repertoire has some 200,000 clones, around 86% of them found once; the top ten carry approximately 7%. The sequencing sample was made of PBMCs. The receptors shown here come from a man under 40 in good health and CMV-seropositive.

The J gene is TRBJ2-1, the V gene TRBV5-1, with 11 positions matching TRBD2. This CDR3 spans 15 amino acids. V was pared by 0 bases and J by 9 bases, with 5 bases of the junction left unmatched. Germline values: CDR1 SGHRS, CDR2 YFSETQ. The CDR3 DNA sequence: TGCGCCAGCAGCTTGGGACTAGCGGGAATGCGTGAGCAGTTCTTC. Translation: CASSLGLAGMREQFF.

This clone has a single count. V usage is TRBV6-6 and J usage is TRBJ2-3; weak D call: TRBD2 (6 bases). Germline-derived CDR1 and CDR2 are MNHNY and SVGAGI (reference sequence). Between the trimmed V and J ends, which lost 0 bases and 3 bases, there was a span of 13 bases. This CDR3 has 16 residues. The CDR3: CASSYSSQGGTDTQYF. CDR3 coding DNA: TGTGCCAGCAGTTACTCGAGTCAGGGAGGTACAGATACGCAGTATTTT.

Notes on this clone: The identical CDR3 is also encoded by other nucleotide sequences in the sample. The chain's CDR3 is CSARSTGELFF. The CDR3 region has the DNA TGCAGTGCCAGGAGCACCGGGGAGCTGTTTTTT. The rearrangement links TRBV20-1 to TRBJ2-2; D not resolved. Trimming stripped 6 bases from V and 4 bases from J, with 6 bases between. The CDR3 spans 11 residues. Germline V gene lookup returns CDR1 DFQATT and CDR2 SNEGSKA (reference sequence).

This clone has just one count. CDR3 sequence: CASSLYRDSNYGYTF. As DNA, the CDR3 is TGTGCCAGCAGTTTATACAGAGACTCTAACTATGGCTACACCTTC. The V gene is TRBV28, the J gene TRBJ1-2; unclear D gene. Trimming took 1 base from V and 0 from J, leaving 9 bases between them. The CDR3 covers 15 residues. CDR1 MDHEN and CDR2 SYDVKM come from the germline V gene.

The chain is built from TRBV5-1 and TRBJ2-7; 7 bases are shared with TRBD1. There are 15 residues in the CDR3. Per germline, CDR1 SGHRS and CDR2 YFSETQ. Trimming took 4 bases from V and 3 from J; bases not matched to a gene: 10. CDR3 DNA sequence: TGCGCCAGCAGCCTCATGAGGGGGCAAGTCTACGAGCAGTACTTC. Translating it yields CASSLMRGQVYEQYF.

The chain recombines TRBV6-1 with TRBJ1-5; D is unresolved. The V gene lost 1 base and the J gene lost 5 bases, with 9 bases spanning the gap. Germline assignment: CDR1 MNHNS and CDR2 SASEGT. The CDR3 is made up of 14 amino acids. The DNA for the CDR3 is TGTGCCAGCAGTGAAGAGCTTCGAGATCAGCCCCAGCATTTT. This sequence encodes CASSEELRDQPQHF.

V is TRBV19 and J is TRBJ1-5, with D perhaps matching TRBD1 (6 bases). This CDR3 has 14 amino acids. Trimming took 7 bases from V and 3 from J, leaving 13 bases between them. Germline loops: CDR1 LNHDA, CDR2 SQIVND (reference sequence). CDR3 nucleotides: TGTGCCAGTACCAAGGACAGCGACAATCAGCCCCAGCATTTT. This gives the protein CASTKDSDNQPQHF.

The genes are TRBV6-5 and TRBJ2-1; weak D call: TRBD2 (5 bases). Germline-derived CDR1 and CDR2 are MNHEY and SVGAGI. The CDR3 runs to 13 residues. V was trimmed by 6 bases and J by 9 bases, leaving 15 bases between them. DNA for the CDR3: TGTGCCAGCAGCCCTACCCAAGGAGGTGAGCAGTTCTTC. It is translated as CASSPTQGGEQFF.

V and J are TRBV27 and TRBJ2-7; TRBD1 or TRBD2 may be the D gene (6 bases each). V was pared by 2 bases and J by 1 base, with 9 bases between. The CDR3 extends over 14 amino acids. CDR1 MNHEY and CDR2 SMNVEV come from the germline V gene (reference sequence). The CDR3 region is CASSLQGRSYEQYF. CDR3 nucleotide sequence: TGTGCCAGCAGTTTACAGGGGAGGTCCTACGAGCAGTACTTC.

This clone showed up just once. The V call is TRBV19, the J call TRBJ2-4, with D maybe TRBD2 (6 bases). In germline, CDR1 is LNHDA, CDR2 SQIVND (reference sequence). The CDR3 length is 14 residues. Trimming left V 6 bases short and J 5 bases short, with 14 bases between. CDR3 protein: CASSTPGRENIQYF. In nucleotides, the CDR3 is TGTGCCAGTAGCACCCCCGGGAGAGAAAACATTCAGTACTTC.

J is TRBJ1-2 and V is TRBV28; TRBD1 agrees at 7 bases. V was clipped by 3 bases and J by 8 bases; unmatched bases: 6. CDR1 and CDR2 (germline): MDHEN, SYDVKM. The CDR3 covers 13 residues. This chain's CDR3 is CASSLTGPGGYTF. The CDR3 DNA follows: TGTGCCAGCAGTTTGACAGGGCCCGGAGGCTACACCTTC.

This chain connects TRBV6-5 to TRBJ2-1, with D tentatively TRBD2 (6 bases). CDR1 and CDR2 from the germline V gene are MNHEY and SVGAGI. Trimming stripped 6 bases from V and 6 bases from J, with 15 bases between. The CDR3 covers 14 residues. Written as DNA, the CDR3 is TGTGCCAGCAGGGAGACTAGGATTGTCAATGAGCAGTTCTTC. Translated, it gives CASRETRIVNEQFF.

The chain is built from TRBV29-1 and TRBJ2-5, with 8 bases fitting TRBD1. With V trimmed by 6 bases and J by 0 bases, 6 bases remained unmatched. Germline-derived CDR1 and CDR2 are SQVTM and ANQGSEA. The CDR3 has 14 residues. CDR3 in DNA: TGCAGCGTACGTAACAGGGGGTACCAAGAGACCCAGTACTTC. Its protein product is CSVRNRGYQETQYF. The whole variable domain, filled in from reference TRBV29-1 and TRBJ2-5, reads SAVISQKPSRDICQRGTSLTIQCQVDSQVTMMFWYRQQPGQSLTLIATANQGSEATYESGFVIDKFPISRPNLTFSTLTVSNMSPEDSSIYLCSVRNRGYQETQYFGPGTRLLVL.

This clone was recorded a few times. The chain recombines TRBV7-9 with TRBJ2-3; TRBD2 matches 8 bases. CDR3 length: 16 residues. Germline assignment: CDR1 SEHNR and CDR2 FQNEAQ (reference sequence). With V trimmed by 2 bases and J by 3 bases, 7 bases remained unmatched. CDR3 in amino acids: CASSLTGLAKTDTQYF. CDR3 in DNA: TGTGCCAGCAGCTTAACCGGACTAGCAAAAACAGATACGCAGTATTTT.

This clone showed up just once. V gene TRBV11-2 combines with J gene TRBJ1-4; D call uncertain. The CDR3 loop spans 16 amino acids. Trimming removed 1 base from V and 2 bases from J, with 11 bases in between. Germline loops: CDR1 SGHAT, CDR2 FQNNGV. The CDR3 loop reads CASSLVHRDTNEKLFF. In DNA form, the CDR3 reads TGTGCCAGCAGCTTAGTCCACCGAGATACTAATGAAAAACTGTTTTTT.

CDR3 DNA: TGTGCCTGGAGTGTAGTTGGGTACGAGCAGTACTTC. It encodes CAWSVVGYEQYF. The chain recombines TRBV30 with TRBJ2-7; D gene uncertain. In germline, CDR1 is GTSNPN, CDR2 SVGIG (reference sequence). The CDR3 is 12 residues long. V gave up 0 bases and J gave up 4 bases, with 7 bases separating them.

This sequence joins TRBV18 and TRBJ2-7; a weak D match, TRBD2 (7 bases). With 3 bases removed from V and 8 bases from J, the gap between germline ends came to 11 bases. Per germline, CDR1 KGHSH and CDR2 LQKENI. The length of the CDR3 is 12 residues. The CDR3 DNA sequence: TGTGCCAGCTCACCTGGGGGGGCCCAGCAGTACTTC. Translated, it gives CASSPGGAQQYF. The whole variable domain, remainder taken from reference TRBV18 and TRBJ2-7, is NAGVMQNPRHLVRRRGQEARLRCSPMKGHSHVYWYRQLPEEGLKFMVYLQKENIIDESGMPKERFSAEFPKEGPSILRIQQVVRGDSAAYFCASSPGGAQQYFGPGTRLTVT.

This clone was detected a few times. This sequence joins TRBV28 and TRBJ1-6, with 7 positions matching TRBD1. The J segment lost 8 bases and the V segment lost 6 bases, leaving 10 bases of the junction unmatched. There are 15 residues in the CDR3. CDR1 and CDR2 from the germline V gene are MDHEN and SYDVKM. The CDR3 nucleotides read TGTGCCAGCAGCTCTCCGGGACAGAAACATTCACCCCTCCACTTT. The encoded protein is CASSSPGQKHSPLHF.

This clone occurred a few times. V usage is TRBV20-1 and J usage is TRBJ2-2; D is perhaps TRBD2 (6 bases). Germline V gene lookup returns CDR1 DFQATT and CDR2 SNEGSKA (reference sequence). Trimming took 7 bases from V and 7 from J, leaving 7 bases between them. The CDR3 extends over 10 amino acids. CDR3 in amino acids: CSVGGGELFF. CDR3 DNA: TGCAGTGTCGGGGGCGGGGAGCTGTTTTTT.

The rearrangement links TRBV6-1 to TRBJ2-2, with D hard to call. The germline V gene has CDR1 MNHNS and CDR2 SASEGT. Trimming stripped 1 base from V and 3 bases from J, with 9 bases between. The CDR3 contains 15 residues. The CDR3 spells CASSEVSPDTGELFF. The CDR3 DNA sequence: TGTGCCAGCAGTGAAGTGAGTCCGGACACCGGGGAGCTGTTTTTT.

The rearrangement uses TRBV7-9 and TRBJ2-7; possibly TRBD1 for D (6 bases). The CDR3 covers 13 residues. V was cut by 6 bases and J by 3 bases, with 12 bases left in between. Germline CDR1 reads SEHNR; CDR2 reads FQNEAQ (reference sequence). In nucleotides, the CDR3 is TGTGCCAGCAGTGGACGGACAGTCTACGAGCAGTACTTC. This encodes CASSGRTVYEQYF.

This clone appeared a single time. The chain couples TRBV7-3 to TRBJ2-7; perhaps TRBD1 as D (6 bases). The V end lost 5 bases, the J end lost 2 bases, and 16 bases lay between the germline ends. The CDR3 sequence is 15 residues long. Germline lookup yields CDR1 SGHTA and CDR2 FQGTGA. For the CDR3, the DNA is TGTGCCAGCAGCCCCTCGACAGGCGTCGCCTACGAGCAGTACTTC. Translation gives CASSPSTGVAYEQYF.

The chain carries TRBV15 and TRBJ2-2; no clear D. Trimming left V 5 bases short and J 6 bases short, with 10 bases between. This CDR3 has 13 amino acids. Germline CDR1 LNHNV, CDR2 YYDKDF (reference sequence). CDR3 coding DNA: TGTGCCACCAGCGGCGACGTATCCGGGGAGCTGTTTTTT. This sequence encodes CATSGDVSGELFF.

The rearrangement uses TRBV5-1 and TRBJ2-7; 14 positions agree with TRBD2. The J segment lost 5 bases and the V segment lost 0 bases, leaving 4 bases of the junction unmatched. Germline-derived CDR1 and CDR2 are SGHRS and YFSETQ. The CDR3 has 16 residues. The CDR3 sequence is CASSLVGTSGRNEQYF. The CDR3 DNA is TGCGCCAGCAGCTTGGTGGGGACTAGCGGGAGAAACGAGCAGTACTTC.

This chain uses TRBV6-5 with TRBJ1-1, with a tentative D call TRBD1 (5 bases). The V end was cut by 6 bases, the J end by 3 bases, with 17 bases between. Germline V gene lookup returns CDR1 MNHEY and CDR2 SVGAGI. This CDR3 has 15 amino acids. Written as DNA, the CDR3 is TGTGCCAGCAGCCCTGGGGGGATACGGGACACTGAAGCTTTCTTT. This translates into CASSPGGIRDTEAFF.

This chain links TRBV23-1 with TRBJ1-2; D is unresolved. TRBV23-1 is placed among ORFs of uncertain function. This CDR3 is built from 12 residues. Trimming took 3 bases from V and 8 from J, leaving 10 bases between them. For the CDR3, the DNA is TGCGCCAGCAGTCACGAGGGTTGCGGCTACACCTTC. Translating it yields CASSHEGCGYTF.

The chain recombines TRBV27 with TRBJ2-1; TRBD2 matches 10 bases. The V and J ends lost 0 bases and 4 bases, in that order; junction bases with no gene match: 3. Germline V lookup: CDR1 MNHEY, CDR2 SMNVEV (reference sequence). The CDR3 totals 16 residues. DNA of the CDR3: TGTGCCAGCAGTTTATCTAGCGGGGGGCATTACAATGAGCAGTTCTTC. Amino acid sequence: CASSLSSGGHYNEQFF.

Here the CDR3 DNA reads TGTGCCTGGAGCTCAGGATCTGAAAAACTGTTTTTT. This sequence encodes CAWSSGSEKLFF. This sequence joins TRBV30 and TRBJ1-4; D unresolved. Trimming removed 3 bases at V and 7 bases at J, with 9 bases between. This CDR3 spans 12 amino acids. Germline-derived CDR1 and CDR2 are GTSNPN and SVGIG (reference sequence).

J is TRBJ2-7 and V is TRBV4-1, with D perhaps TRBD2 (5 bases). This CDR3 is built from 13 residues. The germline gives CDR1 MGHRA, CDR2 YSYEKL. V was trimmed by 4 bases and J by 1 base, leaving 8 bases between them. DNA for the CDR3: TGCGCCAGCAGCCTCGGGATTTCCTACGAGCAGTACTTC. Translated: CASSLGISYEQYF.

The rearrangement links TRBV5-1 to TRBJ1-6, with 8 bases fitting TRBD1. This CDR3 is 14 amino acids long. With 4 bases clipped from V and 10 bases from J, the junction kept 7 bases outside the gene matches. Germline V gene lookup returns CDR1 SGHRS and CDR2 YFSETQ. The CDR3 spells CASSQEQGDSPLHF. DNA of the CDR3: TGCGCCAGCAGCCAAGAACAGGGGGACTCACCCCTCCACTTT. Looking up the rest from reference TRBV5-1 and TRBJ1-6 gives the full variable domain: KAGVTQTPRYLIKTRGQQVTLSCSPISGHRSVSWYQQTPGQGLQFLFEYFSETQRNKGNFPGRFSGRQFSNSRSEMNVSTLELGDSALYLCASSQEQGDSPLHFGNGTRLTVT.